This TCR beta chain comes out of a study of post-analysis software for immune sequencing data. Study-wide points: Among about 5 TRBV segments more frequent in patients than controls were TRBV5-6, TRBV5-1 and TRBV20-1. Diversity measured as normalized Chao1 was significantly lower in multiple sclerosis patients than in controls. F measure clustering grouped samples strongly by preparation batch.

With regard to this clonotype: Its specificity is unknown.

The V gene's germline CDR1 is SQVTM and CDR2 ANQGSEA. Deletions cut 4 bases from V and 5 bases from J, with 15 bases between. The CDR3 length is 14 residues. Built from TCR beta cDNA, the libraries had unique molecular identifiers in them. TCRdb processed the PCR reads anew with MiXCR; each CDR3 protein has one entry. The sample includes about 620,000 distinct CDR3 sequences, about 40% of them seen just once. Sequenced input: blood. The source is a girl between 10 and 17 years old with multiple sclerosis. V gene TRBV29-1 combines with J gene TRBJ2-1; perhaps D is TRBD1 or TRBD2 (5 bases each). This CDR3 is CSVAGAGYNNEQFF. The DNA of the CDR3 is TGCAGCGTTGCCGGGGCAGGGTATAACAATGAGCAGTTCTTC.